The entry below describes one T cell receptor (beta chain). Original methodology: For nucleated cells, counts were estimated from reference gene primer amplification. Produced via immunoSEQ multiplex PCR; TCRdb's table is partial and in-frame only. V, J and clone size derive from that table, while D and trimming were established from the DNA sequence. The repertoire holds about 99,000 clones, with more than 70% as singletons. This record comes from a study of blood T cell repertoires in COVID-19. Study context: Both acute and convalescent COVID-19 samples were obtained from the United States, Italy and Spain. T cells, B-cell-depleted T cells, or PBMCs provided the cDNA or gDNA that served as material.

Trimming cost V 5 bases and J 6 bases, with 20 bases left between them. There are 15 residues in the CDR3. Germline V lookup: CDR1 MNHNY, CDR2 SVGAGI (reference sequence). The sequencing input was peripheral blood. The J gene is TRBJ2-7, the V gene TRBV6-6; maybe TRBD2 (6 bases). This TCR derives from a woman of 80 years or more in a cohort sampled during active COVID-19. CDR3 residues: CASSRRAGREAEQYF. In DNA, the CDR3 is TGTGCCAGCAGTCGCCGTGCGGGCAGGGAGGCCGAGCAGTACTTC.